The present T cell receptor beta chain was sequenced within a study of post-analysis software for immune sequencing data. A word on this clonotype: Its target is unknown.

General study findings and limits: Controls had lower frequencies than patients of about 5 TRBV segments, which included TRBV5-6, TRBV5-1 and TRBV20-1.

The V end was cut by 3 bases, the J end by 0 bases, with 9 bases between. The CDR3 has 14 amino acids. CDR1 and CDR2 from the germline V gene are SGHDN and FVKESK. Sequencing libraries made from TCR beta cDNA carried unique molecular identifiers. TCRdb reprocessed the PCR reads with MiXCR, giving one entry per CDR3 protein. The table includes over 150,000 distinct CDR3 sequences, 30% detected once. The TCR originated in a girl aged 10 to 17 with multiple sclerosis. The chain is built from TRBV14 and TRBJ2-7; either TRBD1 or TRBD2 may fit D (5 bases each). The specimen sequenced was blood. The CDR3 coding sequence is TGTGCCAGCAGCCACGGGGCGGGCTCCTACGAGCAGTACTTC. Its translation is CASSHGAGSYEQYF. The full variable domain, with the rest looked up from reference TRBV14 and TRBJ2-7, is EAGVTQFPSHSVIEKGQTVTLRCDPISGHDNLYWYRRVMGKEIKFLLHFVKESKQDESGMPNNRFLAERTGGTYSTLKVQPAELEDSGVYFCASSHGAGSYEQYFGPGTRLTVT.